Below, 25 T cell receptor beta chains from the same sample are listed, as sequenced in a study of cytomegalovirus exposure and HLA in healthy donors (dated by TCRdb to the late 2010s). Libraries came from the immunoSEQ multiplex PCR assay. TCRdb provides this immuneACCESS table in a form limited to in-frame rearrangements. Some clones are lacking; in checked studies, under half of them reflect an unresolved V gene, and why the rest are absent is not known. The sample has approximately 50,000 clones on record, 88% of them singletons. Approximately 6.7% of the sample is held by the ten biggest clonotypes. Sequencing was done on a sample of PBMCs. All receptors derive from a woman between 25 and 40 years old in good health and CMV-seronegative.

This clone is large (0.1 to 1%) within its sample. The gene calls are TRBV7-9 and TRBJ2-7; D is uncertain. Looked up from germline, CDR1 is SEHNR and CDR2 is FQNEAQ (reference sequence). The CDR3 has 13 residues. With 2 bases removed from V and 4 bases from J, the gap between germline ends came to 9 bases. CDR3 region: CASSLSLGYEQYF. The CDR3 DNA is TGTGCCAGCAGCTTATCCCTCGGGTACGAGCAGTACTTC.

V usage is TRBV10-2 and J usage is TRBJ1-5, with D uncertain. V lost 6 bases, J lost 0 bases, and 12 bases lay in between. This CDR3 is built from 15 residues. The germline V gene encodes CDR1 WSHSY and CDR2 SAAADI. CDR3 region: CASRSQQISNQPQHF. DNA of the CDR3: TGCGCCAGCAGGAGCCAACAGATTAGCAATCAGCCCCAGCATTTT.

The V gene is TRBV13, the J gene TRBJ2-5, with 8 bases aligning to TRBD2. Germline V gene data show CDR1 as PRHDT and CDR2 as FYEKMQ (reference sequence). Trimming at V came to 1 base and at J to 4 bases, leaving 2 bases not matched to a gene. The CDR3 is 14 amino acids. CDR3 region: CASSLAGGGETQYF. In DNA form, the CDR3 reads TGTGCCAGCAGCTTAGCCGGGGGGGGAGAGACCCAGTACTTC.

The CDR3, as DNA: TGTGCCAGCAGCCCCTACTCTGCGGGCGGTCCCTACGAGCAGTACTTC. Translation: CASSPYSAGGPYEQYF. The V gene is TRBV9, the J gene TRBJ2-7; D might be TRBD2 (5 bases). V was pared by 4 bases and J by 2 bases, with 19 bases between. Germline assignment: CDR1 SGDLS and CDR2 YYNGEE. The CDR3 totals 16 residues.

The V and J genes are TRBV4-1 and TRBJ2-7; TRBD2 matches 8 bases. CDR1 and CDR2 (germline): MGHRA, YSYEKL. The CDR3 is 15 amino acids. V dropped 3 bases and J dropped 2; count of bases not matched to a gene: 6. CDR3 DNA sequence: TGCGCCAGCAGCCAGAGGACTAGCCTTACCTACGAGCAGTACTTC. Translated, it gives CASSQRTSLTYEQYF.

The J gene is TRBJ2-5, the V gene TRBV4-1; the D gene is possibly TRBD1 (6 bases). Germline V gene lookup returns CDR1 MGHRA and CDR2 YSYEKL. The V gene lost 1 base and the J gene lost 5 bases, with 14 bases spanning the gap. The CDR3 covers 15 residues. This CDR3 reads CASSQVAGAEETQYF. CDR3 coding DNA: TGCGCCAGCAGCCAAGTGGCAGGGGCTGAGGAGACCCAGTACTTC.

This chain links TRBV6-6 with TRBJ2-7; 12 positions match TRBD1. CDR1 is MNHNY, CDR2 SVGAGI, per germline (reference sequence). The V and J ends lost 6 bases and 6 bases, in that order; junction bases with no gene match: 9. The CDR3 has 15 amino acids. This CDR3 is CASRKGQGASSEQYF. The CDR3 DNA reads TGTGCCAGCAGGAAGGGACAGGGGGCATCGTCCGAGCAGTACTTC.

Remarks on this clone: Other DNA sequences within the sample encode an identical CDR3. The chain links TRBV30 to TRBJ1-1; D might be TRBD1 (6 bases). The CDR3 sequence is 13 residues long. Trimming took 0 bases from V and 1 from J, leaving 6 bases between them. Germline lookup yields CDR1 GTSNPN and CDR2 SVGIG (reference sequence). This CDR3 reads CAWSVGGNTEAFF. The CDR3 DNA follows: TGTGCCTGGAGTGTAGGGGGGAACACTGAAGCTTTCTTT.

The CDR3 sequence: CASSVTGVGGYTF. CDR3 nucleotides: TGCGCCAGCAGCGTGACAGGGGTGGGTGGCTACACCTTC. The chain employs TRBV5-1 and TRBJ1-2; 8 positions agree with TRBD1. Germline CDR1 reads SGHRS; CDR2 reads YFSETQ. The J segment lost 7 bases and the V segment lost 4 bases, leaving 6 bases of the junction unmatched. This CDR3 is 13 amino acids long.

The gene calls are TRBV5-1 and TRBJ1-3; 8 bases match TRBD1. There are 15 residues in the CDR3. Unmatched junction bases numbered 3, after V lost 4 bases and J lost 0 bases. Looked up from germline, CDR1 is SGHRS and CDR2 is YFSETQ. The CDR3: CASSQGASSGNTIYF. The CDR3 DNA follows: TGCGCCAGCAGCCAGGGGGCGAGCTCTGGAAACACCATATATTTT.

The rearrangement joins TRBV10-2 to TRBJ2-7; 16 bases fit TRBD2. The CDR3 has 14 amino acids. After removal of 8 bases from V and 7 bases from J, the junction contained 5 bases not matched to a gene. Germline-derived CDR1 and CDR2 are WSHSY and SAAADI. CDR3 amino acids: CASGGTSGGGEQYF. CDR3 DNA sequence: TGCGCCAGCGGAGGGACTAGCGGGGGGGGAGAGCAGTACTTC.

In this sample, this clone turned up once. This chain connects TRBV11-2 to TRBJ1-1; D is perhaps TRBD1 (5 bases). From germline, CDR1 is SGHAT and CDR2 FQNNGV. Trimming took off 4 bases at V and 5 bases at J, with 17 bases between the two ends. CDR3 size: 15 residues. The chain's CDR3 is CASSSRWRGGTEAFF. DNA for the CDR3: TGTGCCAGCAGCTCGCGCTGGCGGGGCGGAACTGAAGCTTTCTTT.

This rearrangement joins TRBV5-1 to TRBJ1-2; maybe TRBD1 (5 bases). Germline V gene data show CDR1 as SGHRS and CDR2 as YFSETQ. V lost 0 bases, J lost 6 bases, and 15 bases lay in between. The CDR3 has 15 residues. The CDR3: CASSLGGGFVDGYTF. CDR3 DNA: TGCGCCAGCAGCTTGGGGGGGGGTTTCGTCGATGGCTACACCTTC.

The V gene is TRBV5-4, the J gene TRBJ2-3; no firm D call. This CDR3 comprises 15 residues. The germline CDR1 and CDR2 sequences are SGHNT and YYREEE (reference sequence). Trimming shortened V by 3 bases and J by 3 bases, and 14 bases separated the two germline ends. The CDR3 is CASSSNTPGTDTQYF. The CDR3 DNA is TGTGCCAGCAGCTCTAATACCCCGGGTACAGATACGCAGTATTTT.

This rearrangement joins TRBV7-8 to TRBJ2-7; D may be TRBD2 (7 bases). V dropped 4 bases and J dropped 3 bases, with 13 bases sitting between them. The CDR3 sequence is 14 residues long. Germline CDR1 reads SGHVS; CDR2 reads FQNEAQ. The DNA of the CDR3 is TGTGCCAGCAGCTGGGGGCCGGGGGGCTACGAGCAGTACTTC. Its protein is CASSWGPGGYEQYF. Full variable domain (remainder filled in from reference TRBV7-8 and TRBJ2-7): GAGVSQSPRYKVAKRGQDVALRCDPISGHVSLFWYQQALGQGPEFLTYFQNEAQLDKSGLPSDRFFAERPEGSVSTLKIQRTQQEDSAVYLCASSWGPGGYEQYFGPGTRLTVT.

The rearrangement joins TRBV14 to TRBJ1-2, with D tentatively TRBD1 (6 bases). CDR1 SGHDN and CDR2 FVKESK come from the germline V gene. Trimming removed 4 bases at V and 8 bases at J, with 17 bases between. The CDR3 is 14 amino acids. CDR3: CASSLHRELRGYTF. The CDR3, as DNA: TGTGCCAGCAGCCTTCACAGGGAGTTGCGGGGCTACACCTTC.

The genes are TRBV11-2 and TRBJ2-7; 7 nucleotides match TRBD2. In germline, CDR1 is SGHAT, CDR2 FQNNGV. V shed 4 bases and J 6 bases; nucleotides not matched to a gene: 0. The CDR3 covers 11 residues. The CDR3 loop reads CASSWTSEQYF. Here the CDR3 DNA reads TGTGCCAGCAGCTGGACTAGCGAGCAGTACTTC. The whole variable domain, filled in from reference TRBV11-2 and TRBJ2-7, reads EAGVAQSPRYKIIEKRQSVAFWCNPISGHATLYWYQQILGQGPKLLIQFQNNGVVDDSQLPKDRFSAERLKGVDSTLKIQPAKLEDSAVYLCASSWTSEQYFGPGTRLTVT.

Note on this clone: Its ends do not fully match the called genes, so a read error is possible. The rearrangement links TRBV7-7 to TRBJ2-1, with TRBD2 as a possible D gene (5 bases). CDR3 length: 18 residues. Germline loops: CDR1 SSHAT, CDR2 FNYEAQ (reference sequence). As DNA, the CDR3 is TGTGCTAGCAGCTTATCCCCCATCCTCGGAGGCGTTTACAATGAGCAGTTCTTC. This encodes CASSLSPILGGVYNEQFF.

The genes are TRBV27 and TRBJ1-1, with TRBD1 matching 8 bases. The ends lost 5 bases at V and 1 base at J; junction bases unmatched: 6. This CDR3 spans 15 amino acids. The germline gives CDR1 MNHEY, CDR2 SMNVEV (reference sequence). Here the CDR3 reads CASSGLDRGNTEAFF. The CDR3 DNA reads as TGTGCCAGCAGTGGCCTCGACAGGGGGAACACTGAAGCTTTCTTT.

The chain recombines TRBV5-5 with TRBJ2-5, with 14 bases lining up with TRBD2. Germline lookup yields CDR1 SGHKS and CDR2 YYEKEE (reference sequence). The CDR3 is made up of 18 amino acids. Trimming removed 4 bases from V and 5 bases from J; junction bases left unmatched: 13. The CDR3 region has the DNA TGTGCCAGCAGCACCGGGACTAGCGGGAGTTTAAGGCCCGAGACCCAGTACTTC. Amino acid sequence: CASSTGTSGSLRPETQYF.

This chain's CDR3 is CASSQQGDGTEAFF. In nucleotides, the CDR3 is TGTGCCAGCAGTCAACAGGGGGACGGCACTGAAGCTTTCTTT. V is TRBV25-1 and J is TRBJ1-1, with TRBD1 matching 8 bases. The CDR3 length is 14 residues. In germline, CDR1 is MGHDK, CDR2 SYGVNS. Trimming took 5 bases from V and 4 from J; bases not matched to a gene: 6.

The CDR3 nucleotides read TGTGCCAGCAGTCTGGGCCCCTCCACCTACAATGAGCAGTTCTTC. This sequence encodes CASSLGPSTYNEQFF. The chain carries TRBV6-5 and TRBJ2-1; no reliable D call. The V gene's germline CDR1 is MNHEY and CDR2 SVGAGI. V was clipped by 5 bases and J by 2 bases, with 13 bases between them. There are 15 residues in the CDR3.

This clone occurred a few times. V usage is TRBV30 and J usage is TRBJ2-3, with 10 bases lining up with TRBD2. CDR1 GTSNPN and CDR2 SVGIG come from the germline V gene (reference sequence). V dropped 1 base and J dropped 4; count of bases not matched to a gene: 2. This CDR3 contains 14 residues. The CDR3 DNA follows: TGTGCCTGGAGTGCTAGCGGGAGCTCAGATACGCAGTATTTT. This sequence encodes CAWSASGSSDTQYF. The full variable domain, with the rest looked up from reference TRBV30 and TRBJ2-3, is SQTIHQWPATLVQPVGSPLSLECTVEGTSNPNLYWYRQAAGRGLQLLFYSVGIGQISSEVPQNLSASRPQDRQFILSSKKLLLSDSGFYLCAWSASGSSDTQYFGPGTRLTVL.

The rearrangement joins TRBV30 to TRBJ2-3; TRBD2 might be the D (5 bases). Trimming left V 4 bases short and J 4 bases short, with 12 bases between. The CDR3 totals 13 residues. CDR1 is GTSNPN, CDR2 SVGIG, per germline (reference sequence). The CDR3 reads CAWIRGSADTQYF. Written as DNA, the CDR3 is TGTGCCTGGATCCGGGGTTCGGCAGATACGCAGTATTTT.

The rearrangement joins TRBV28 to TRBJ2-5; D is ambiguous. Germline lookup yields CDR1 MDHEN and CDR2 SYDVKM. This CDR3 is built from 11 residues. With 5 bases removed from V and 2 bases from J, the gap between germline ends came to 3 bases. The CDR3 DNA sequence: TGTGCCAGCAGTCAGCAAGAGACCCAGTACTTC. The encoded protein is CASSQQETQYF.